The next 20 T cell receptor beta chains were all read from a single sample in a study of cytomegalovirus exposure and HLA in healthy donors. The protocol was immunoSEQ multiplex PCR, while the TCRdb copy is restricted to in-frame clones and leaves out a portion. The table records tens of thousands of clones, under 95% of them present only once. The sample was PBMCs. The source is a man in his thirties or forties in good health and CMV-seronegative.

The V gene is TRBV2, the J gene TRBJ1-5, with D tentatively TRBD1 (5 bases). The V and J ends lost 7 bases and 6 bases respectively, with 10 bases between them. CDR3 size: 12 residues. Germline V lookup: CDR1 SNHLY, CDR2 FYNNEI. CDR3 bases: TGTGCCAGCACAAGGGGAGGTCAGCCCCAGCATTTT. Protein sequence: CASTRGGQPQHF.

This chain links TRBV28 with TRBJ2-2; D gene uncertain. The CDR3 has 16 amino acids. Germline assignment: CDR1 MDHEN and CDR2 SYDVKM. V was pared by 3 bases and J by 0 bases, with 11 bases between. The CDR3 protein is CASSFQTSPNTGELFF. CDR3 nucleotides: TGTGCCAGCAGTTTCCAGACTTCTCCGAACACCGGGGAGCTGTTTTTT.

This chain joins TRBV29-1 and TRBJ2-2, with D possibly TRBD1 on 5 matching bases. V shed 6 bases and J shed 2 bases, with 16 bases lying between them. Germline-derived CDR1 and CDR2 are SQVTM and ANQGSEA. CDR3 length: 15 amino acids. The CDR3: CSVTPTETNTGELFF. The CDR3 DNA is TGCAGCGTCACCCCGACAGAAACAAACACCGGGGAGCTGTTTTTT.

The chain couples TRBV6-1 to TRBJ1-3; maybe TRBD1 (6 bases). V lost 7 bases and J lost 2, with 15 bases in between. Germline V CDR1 and CDR2: MNHNS, SASEGT. CDR3 length: 15 amino acids. The CDR3, as DNA: TGTGCCAGCATAGCGACAGGTCTGGCTGGAAACACCATATATTTT. Protein: CASIATGLAGNTIYF.

This sequence joins TRBV19 and TRBJ1-2, with 7 bases identical to TRBD1. This CDR3 contains 15 residues. V dropped 4 bases and J dropped 4; count of bases not matched to a gene: 9. Per germline, CDR1 LNHDA and CDR2 SQIVND (reference sequence). The CDR3 nucleotides are TGTGCCAGTAGTAGACAGGGCCGGGACGGCTATGGCTACACCTTC. Translation gives CASSRQGRDGYGYTF.

This chain uses TRBV28 with TRBJ2-1; no definite D call. The V gene's germline CDR1 is MDHEN and CDR2 SYDVKM. The ends were cut back, 8 bases at V and 5 bases at J, with 13 bases in the middle. The CDR3 has 13 amino acids. In DNA, the CDR3 is TGTGCCAGCGGCTATCGGAGTAACAATGAGCAGTTCTTC. Translated: CASGYRSNNEQFF. Full variable domain (remainder filled in from reference TRBV28 and TRBJ2-1): DVKVTQSSRYLVKRTGEKVFLECVQDMDHENMFWYRQDPGLGLRLIYFSYDVKMKEKGDIPEGYSVSREKKERFSLILESASTNQTSMYLCASGYRSNNEQFFGPGTRLTVL.

The chain links TRBV4-1 to TRBJ2-3; 16 bases align to TRBD2. This CDR3 region has 18 residues. Germline V CDR1 and CDR2: MGHRA, YSYEKL. Trimming removed 6 bases from V and 0 bases from J; junction bases left unmatched: 6. As DNA, the CDR3 is TGCGCCAGCAGTCCCGGGACTAGCGGGAGGGGGAGCACAGATACGCAGTATTTT. This sequence encodes CASSPGTSGRGSTDTQYF.

The CDR3 bases are TGTGCCAGCTACAGTCAGGGGGCGAAAGGCTACACCTTC. It specifies CASYSQGAKGYTF. The rearrangement links TRBV18 to TRBJ1-2, with 8 bases identical to TRBD1. The CDR3 has 13 amino acids. With V trimmed by 7 bases and J by 8 bases, 9 bases remained unmatched. The germline gives CDR1 KGHSH, CDR2 LQKENI.

The chain links TRBV19 to TRBJ2-7; 14 positions match TRBD2. This CDR3 spans 17 amino acids. Germline CDR1 reads LNHDA; CDR2 reads SQIVND (reference sequence). V gave up 7 bases and J gave up 0 bases; unmatched junction bases: 8. The CDR3 loop is CASTQGGLAGDSYEQYF. CDR3 sequence (DNA): TGTGCCAGTACCCAGGGGGGACTAGCGGGAGACTCCTACGAGCAGTACTTC.

This chain joins TRBV6-1 and TRBJ1-1; 7 nucleotides agree with TRBD1. Trimming took 2 bases from V and 11 from J; bases not matched to a gene: 11. Germline V gives CDR1 MNHNS, CDR2 SASEGT. The CDR3 has 14 residues. CDR3 region: CASSEYRGRELAFF. CDR3 in DNA: TGTGCCAGCAGTGAATATAGGGGGCGCGAGTTGGCTTTCTTT.

The genes are TRBV6-1 and TRBJ1-2, with 9 bases aligning to TRBD1. CDR1 is MNHNS and CDR2 is SASEGT in the germline V gene. V lost 4 bases, J lost 1 base, and 4 bases stayed unmatched. The CDR3 is 15 residues long. In nucleotides, the CDR3 is TGTGCCAGCAGTGGGGGACAGGGAGGTAACTATGGCTACACCTTC. Amino acid sequence: CASSGGQGGNYGYTF.

Here the CDR3 DNA reads TGTGCCAGTAGTCTAGGGACAGGGGAGAAGTACTTC. Translated, it gives CASSLGTGEKYF. This sequence joins TRBV19 and TRBJ2-7; TRBD1 aligns across 10 bases. V lost 5 bases, J lost 11 bases, and 6 bases stayed unmatched. The CDR3 contains 12 residues. Germline V gene lookup returns CDR1 LNHDA and CDR2 SQIVND (reference sequence).

This clone was seen once. The chain carries TRBV5-4 and TRBJ2-5; D is possibly TRBD1 (6 bases). In germline, CDR1 is SGHNT, CDR2 YYREEE (reference sequence). The CDR3 is 13 amino acids. The germline V and J ends were trimmed by 5 bases and 5 bases, with 13 bases remaining between them. CDR3 in amino acids: CASRNTGWETQYF. CDR3 DNA: TGTGCCAGCAGAAATACAGGGTGGGAGACCCAGTACTTC.

The CDR3 coding sequence is TGTGCCACCTCCTCTGGGGCCAACGTCCTGACTTTC. This encodes CATSSGANVLTF. J is TRBJ2-6 and V is TRBV11-2; D remains unclear. V was pared by 10 bases and J by 0 bases, with 4 bases between. The germline V gene has CDR1 SGHAT and CDR2 FQNNGV. The CDR3 spans 12 residues.

The V and J genes are TRBV7-9 and TRBJ2-1, with 10 bases fitting TRBD2. Losses at the gene ends were 4 bases for V and 2 bases for J; bases not matched to a gene: 11. Per germline, CDR1 SEHNR and CDR2 FQNEAQ (reference sequence). The CDR3 runs to 18 residues. Here the CDR3 reads CASSSPRLAGIAYNEQFF. CDR3 nucleotide sequence: TGTGCCAGCAGCTCTCCTCGACTAGCGGGTATTGCCTACAATGAGCAGTTCTTC.

The CDR3: CASSDIGQDYNEQFF. Here the CDR3 DNA reads TGTGCCAGCAGTGATATAGGACAGGACTACAATGAGCAGTTCTTC. V and J are TRBV6-1 and TRBJ2-1; TRBD1 matches 7 bases. V shed 3 bases, J shed 3 bases, and the junction held 5 bases outside the gene matches. Germline values: CDR1 MNHNS, CDR2 SASEGT. This CDR3 region has 15 residues.

In this sample, this clone turned up a few times. V gene TRBV6-5 combines with J gene TRBJ2-7; TRBD1 aligns across 10 bases. The length of the CDR3 is 14 residues. Trimming at V came to 6 bases and at J to 4 bases, leaving 6 bases not matched to a gene. The germline V gene has CDR1 MNHEY and CDR2 SVGAGI. The CDR3 nucleotides read TGTGCCAGCAGGCCCGACAGGGGGCTATACGAGCAGTACTTC. It is translated as CASRPDRGLYEQYF.

This clone was found once. This chain connects TRBV28 to TRBJ2-2; D uncertain. The V end lost 5 bases, the J end lost 6 bases, and 16 bases lay between the germline ends. The CDR3 loop spans 15 amino acids. Germline CDR1 and CDR2: MDHEN and SYDVKM. CDR3 sequence reads: CASSPRPRSPGELFF. The CDR3 DNA is TGTGCCAGCAGTCCCAGACCCAGGTCGCCCGGGGAGCTGTTTTTT. Full variable domain (outside the CDR3, taken from reference TRBV28 and TRBJ2-2): DVKVTQSSRYLVKRTGEKVFLECVQDMDHENMFWYRQDPGLGLRLIYFSYDVKMKEKGDIPEGYSVSREKKERFSLILESASTNQTSMYLCASSPRPRSPGELFFGEGSRLTVL.

The gene calls are TRBV19 and TRBJ2-7, with 8 bases that match TRBD1. Germline V gene lookup returns CDR1 LNHDA and CDR2 SQIVND (reference sequence). The CDR3 sequence is 14 residues long. The V and J ends lost 4 bases and 4 bases, in that order; junction bases with no gene match: 6. CDR3 sequence: CASSTQGGQYEQYF. CDR3 in DNA: TGTGCCAGTAGTACACAGGGGGGACAATACGAGCAGTACTTC.

The rearrangement joins TRBV29-1 to TRBJ2-5, with 7 bases aligning to TRBD2. The CDR3 has 13 amino acids. The J segment lost 1 base and the V segment lost 6 bases, leaving 5 bases of the junction unmatched. Germline-derived CDR1 and CDR2 are SQVTM and ANQGSEA. This chain's CDR3 is CSVGGRAQETQYF. In DNA, the CDR3 is TGCAGCGTGGGAGGGCGGGCCCAAGAGACCCAGTACTTC.